What follows are 5 T cell receptor beta chains derived from one specimen sequenced in a study of control samples from healthy donors and cancer patients. Assay used: immunoSEQ multiplex PCR; TCRdb lists only in-frame clones, some missing. The sample holds around 180,000 clones, more than 85% seen once. The sequenced sample consisted of blood. The receptors were gathered from a woman in her thirties or forties in good health.

This clone appeared a few times. V and J are TRBV2 and TRBJ2-1; 8 nucleotides align to TRBD1. Trimming cost V 1 base and J 9 bases; bases outside gene matches: 5. The CDR3 spans 14 residues. Per the germline V gene, CDR1 is SNHLY and CDR2 is FYNNEI. For the CDR3, the DNA is TGTGCCAGCAGTGAAGGGACAGGGATGTCTGAGCAGTTCTTC. Translation gives CASSEGTGMSEQFF.

The chain uses TRBV3-1 (or the pseudogene TRBV3-2) and TRBJ1-2; TRBD1 matches at 7 bases. The CDR3 has 14 amino acids. J gave up 6 bases and V 4 bases, and 8 bases lay outside the gene matches. CDR1 and CDR2 from the germline V gene are LGHDT and YNNKEL (reference sequence). DNA for the CDR3: TGTGCCAGCAGCCCGGACAGGAGACCACATGGCTACACCTTC. This sequence encodes CASSPDRRPHGYTF.

This clone was counted only a few times. V usage is TRBV3-1 (or the pseudogene TRBV3-2) and J usage is TRBJ1-2; D remains unclear. There are 14 residues in the CDR3. Per germline, CDR1 LGHDT and CDR2 YNNKEL (reference sequence). Trimming shortened V by 7 bases and J by 1 base, and 13 bases separated the two germline ends. The CDR3 region is CASNRGGNNYGYTF. CDR3 nucleotides: TGTGCCAGCAACCGGGGAGGGAATAACTATGGCTACACCTTC.

The chain joins TRBV4-1 to TRBJ2-1; 8 bases match TRBD2. This CDR3 contains 17 residues. Unmatched junction bases numbered 12, after V lost 0 bases and J lost 8 bases. Germline V gene lookup returns CDR1 MGHRA and CDR2 YSYEKL. The CDR3 DNA reads as TGCGCCAGCAGCCAAGATGGGAGCGGGACTAGACACCATGAGCAGTTCTTC. It is translated as CASSQDGSGTRHHEQFF.

The CDR3 loop is CASSPLVGTGGTEAFF. The CDR3 DNA follows: TGTGCCAGCAGCCCTCTCGTGGGGACAGGCGGTACTGAAGCTTTCTTT. The chain has TRBV4-2 and TRBJ1-1; TRBD1 agrees at 8 bases. Germline V gene lookup returns CDR1 LGHNA and CDR2 YNFKEQ. CDR3 length: 16 residues. Trimming took 4 bases from V and 5 from J; bases not matched to a gene: 12.